These 20 T cell receptor beta chains came from one sample sequenced in a study of blood T cell repertoires in COVID-19. Profiled with immunoSEQ multiplex PCR; TCRdb holds only in-frame clones, not every one. The table shows approximately 180,000 clones, with 87% occurring only once. The sample comprised peripheral blood. These receptors were obtained from a man in his sixties with active or convalescent COVID-19.

V gene TRBV5-6 combines with J gene TRBJ2-7; TRBD1 matches at 10 bases. The CDR3 runs 14 residues. Germline V gene data show CDR1 as SGHDT and CDR2 as YYEEEE. V was pared by 4 bases and J by 2 bases, with 3 bases of the junction left unmatched. In nucleotides, the CDR3 is TGTGCCAGCAGCCATGGACAGGGGGCCTACGAGCAGTACTTC. Translating gives CASSHGQGAYEQYF.

The rearrangement uses TRBV5-1 and TRBJ1-1, with D perhaps matching TRBD1 (5 bases). V lost 0 bases, J lost 1 base, and 10 bases lay in between. CDR3 length: 15 amino acids. Germline V gene data show CDR1 as SGHRS and CDR2 as YFSETQ. CDR3 sequence (DNA): TGCGCCAGCAGCTTGGCCAACGGACAGAACACTGAAGCTTTCTTT. This translates into CASSLANGQNTEAFF. The whole variable domain, filled in from reference TRBV5-1 and TRBJ1-1, reads KAGVTQTPRYLIKTRGQQVTLSCSPISGHRSVSWYQQTPGQGLQFLFEYFSETQRNKGNFPGRFSGRQFSNSRSEMNVSTLELGDSALYLCASSLANGQNTEAFFGQGTRLTVV.

This clone was seen only a few times. This chain connects TRBV11-2 to TRBJ1-1, with a possible D match to TRBD1 (5 bases). This CDR3 region has 14 residues. Germline V gene data show CDR1 as SGHAT and CDR2 as FQNNGV. Trimming pared 4 bases from V and 1 base from J, leaving 10 bases between. The CDR3 sequence is CASSSSRENTEAFF. The CDR3 DNA follows: TGTGCCAGCAGCTCGTCCAGGGAGAACACTGAAGCTTTCTTT.

The chain couples TRBV5-1 to TRBJ2-7, with 8 bases lining up with TRBD2. With V trimmed by 4 bases and J by 0 bases, 3 bases remained unmatched. The germline CDR1 and CDR2 sequences are SGHRS and YFSETQ. The length of the CDR3 is 14 residues. Written as DNA, the CDR3 is TGCGCCAGCAGCGACACTAGCGGCTCCTACGAGCAGTACTTC. This gives the protein CASSDTSGSYEQYF.

The gene calls are TRBV6-6 and TRBJ1-4; D not certain. The length of the CDR3 is 16 residues. CDR1 is MNHNY, CDR2 SVGAGI, per germline (reference sequence). Trimming removed 5 bases at V and 5 bases at J, with 18 bases between. The CDR3 sequence is CASSPKETTRNEKLFF. The DNA for the CDR3 is TGTGCCAGCAGTCCTAAGGAGACCACTAGGAATGAAAAACTGTTTTTT.

This clone was observed a handful of times. The chain joins TRBV6-1 to TRBJ1-5; D gene unclear. Trimming took off 3 bases at V and 0 bases at J, with 9 bases between the two ends. The CDR3 spans 15 residues. Germline V gene sequence: CDR1 MNHNS, CDR2 SASEGT. CDR3 sequence: CASSEEPNSNQPQHF. CDR3 nucleotide sequence: TGTGCCAGCAGTGAGGAGCCAAATAGCAATCAGCCCCAGCATTTT.

The J gene is TRBJ1-2, the V gene TRBV5-1; D ambiguous. V lost 0 bases, J lost 3 bases, and 9 bases lay in between. CDR3 length: 14 amino acids. Germline lookup yields CDR1 SGHRS and CDR2 YFSETQ. The CDR3 here is CASSLESPDYGYTF. In DNA form, the CDR3 reads TGCGCCAGCAGCTTGGAGAGTCCCGACTATGGCTACACCTTC. Looking up the rest from reference TRBV5-1 and TRBJ1-2 gives the full variable domain: KAGVTQTPRYLIKTRGQQVTLSCSPISGHRSVSWYQQTPGQGLQFLFEYFSETQRNKGNFPGRFSGRQFSNSRSEMNVSTLELGDSALYLCASSLESPDYGYTFGSGTRLTVV.

The CDR3 DNA reads as TGTGCCAGCAGTGAACGGGGGGCGGGCACTGAAGCTTTCTTT. This translates into CASSERGAGTEAFF. The J gene is TRBJ1-1, the V gene TRBV6-1, with D tentatively TRBD1 (6 bases). This CDR3 has 14 residues. Germline assignment: CDR1 MNHNS and CDR2 SASEGT. V was clipped by 2 bases and J by 4 bases, with 11 bases between them.

This clone was found a few times. This sequence joins TRBV18 and TRBJ2-3; D might be TRBD2 (5 bases). CDR1 is KGHSH, CDR2 LQKENI, per germline. The CDR3 covers 16 residues. V lost 3 bases to trimming and J lost 0 bases, with 13 bases between them. CDR3 region: CASSPEAGSSTDTQYF. In DNA, the CDR3 is TGTGCCAGCTCACCGGAGGCCGGGTCTAGCACAGATACGCAGTATTTT.

This sequence joins TRBV10-1 and TRBJ2-7, with no clear D. The V and J ends lost 0 bases and 3 bases respectively, with 6 bases between them. Germline loops: CDR1 WNHNN, CDR2 SYGVQD (reference sequence). The CDR3 contains 13 residues. The CDR3 spells CASSESLIYEQYF. The DNA of the CDR3 is TGCGCCAGCAGTGAGTCACTGATCTACGAGCAGTACTTC.

The chain uses TRBV2 and TRBJ2-3, with 7 bases fitting TRBD2. Looked up from germline, CDR1 is SNHLY and CDR2 is FYNNEI. Germline trimming cut 6 bases from V and 2 bases from J; bases unmatched to any gene: 11. The CDR3 has 16 residues. CDR3 loop: CASRGRGVTFTDTQYF. The CDR3 DNA sequence: TGTGCCAGCAGGGGCCGGGGGGTGACCTTCACAGATACGCAGTATTTT.

The chain uses TRBV4-1 and TRBJ2-5; 8 bases match TRBD1. This CDR3 spans 15 amino acids. The germline V gene has CDR1 MGHRA and CDR2 YSYEKL. After removal of 5 bases from V and 4 bases from J, the junction contained 9 bases not matched to a gene. The CDR3 is CASSGQQGGGETQYF. The CDR3 DNA reads TGCGCCAGCAGCGGGCAACAGGGGGGAGGAGAGACCCAGTACTTC.

The chain is built from TRBV6-6 and TRBJ1-3; no definite D call. With 5 bases removed from V and 0 bases from J, the gap between germline ends came to 8 bases. CDR3 length: 14 amino acids. Germline-derived CDR1 and CDR2 are MNHNY and SVGAGI (reference sequence). The chain's CDR3 is CASSPSSSGNTIYF. The DNA of the CDR3 is TGTGCCAGCAGTCCTAGCTCCTCTGGAAACACCATATATTTT.

This chain links TRBV9 with TRBJ2-2; tentatively, D is TRBD2 (5 bases). Germline values: CDR1 SGDLS, CDR2 YYNGEE. V was cut by 0 bases and J by 5 bases, with 11 bases left in between. The CDR3 loop spans 15 amino acids. In DNA, the CDR3 is TGTGCCAGCAGCGTAGGCAGAGGGCGGACCGGGGAGCTGTTTTTT. Its translation: CASSVGRGRTGELFF.

V usage is TRBV6-1 and J usage is TRBJ1-3; D is undetermined. The V gene's germline CDR1 is MNHNS and CDR2 SASEGT. V was trimmed by 0 bases and J by 5 bases, leaving 5 bases between them. CDR3 length: 13 residues. In DNA form, the CDR3 reads TGTGCCAGCAGTGAAGCTACTCGAAACACCATATATTTT. Its protein product is CASSEATRNTIYF.

The chain has TRBV6-5 and TRBJ2-1, with D tentatively TRBD1 (6 bases). This CDR3 spans 14 amino acids. Per germline, CDR1 MNHEY and CDR2 SVGAGI. V was trimmed by 0 bases and J by 9 bases, leaving 12 bases between them. CDR3 sequence (DNA): TGTGCCAGCAGTTACTCGACAGGTTTTAGTGAGCAGTTCTTC. It specifies CASSYSTGFSEQFF.

The chain uses TRBV5-1 and TRBJ2-7; 11 nucleotides agree with TRBD1. This CDR3 has 17 amino acids. CDR1 is SGHRS and CDR2 is YFSETQ in the germline V gene. The V segment lost 2 bases and the J segment 3 bases; nucleotides outside the gene matches: 10. In nucleotides, the CDR3 is TGCGCCAGCAGCTTACCCGGGACAGGGGGTTCGGGCTACGAGCAGTACTTC. It is translated as CASSLPGTGGSGYEQYF.

There are a few counts of this clone. This CDR3 reads CASSPPPSPGEPQHF. DNA for the CDR3: TGTGCCAGCAGCCCCCCGCCCAGCCCCGGGGAGCCCCAGCATTTT. V gene TRBV7-3 combines with J gene TRBJ1-5; no firm D call. The CDR3 extends over 15 amino acids. Between the trimmed V and J ends, which lost 5 bases and 8 bases, there was a span of 19 bases. Germline assignment: CDR1 SGHTA and CDR2 FQGTGA.

The gene calls are TRBV24-1 and TRBJ1-5, with D possibly matching TRBD1 (6 bases). In germline, CDR1 is KGHDR, CDR2 SFDVKD. The CDR3 runs to 16 residues. The V end was cut by 4 bases, the J end by 6 bases, with 18 bases between. This chain's CDR3 is CATSDCRDKRCQPQHF. Here the CDR3 DNA reads TGTGCCACCAGTGACTGTCGGGACAAACGATGTCAGCCCCAGCATTTT.

The chain couples TRBV6-5 to TRBJ2-7; 7 bases are shared with TRBD1. The J segment lost 6 bases and the V segment lost 6 bases, leaving 14 bases of the junction unmatched. CDR3 length: 15 amino acids. Germline V CDR1 and CDR2: MNHEY, SVGAGI. CDR3: CASRLVGQTPLEQYF. The DNA of the CDR3 is TGTGCCAGCAGGTTGGTGGGACAGACACCCCTCGAGCAGTACTTC.